Here is one TCR beta chain with its context. Its antigen is still unknown. The data derive from a study of shared clonotypes between healthy human individuals. Study results and caveats: Larger richness was generally estimated for naive than memory subsets.

Profiling relied on immunoSEQ multiplex PCR, and the TCRdb table lists in-frame clones only, not all of them. The sample holds about 2,100,000 clones; 90% to 95% are singletons and the top ten take more than 1.5%. Cells designated naive CD8 were CD45RO-negative and were positively selected for CCR7, with terminally differentiated effector memory CD45RA+ cells excluded. CDR3 length equals 15 residues. Germline trimming cut 6 bases from V and 0 bases from J; bases unmatched to any gene: 6. CDR1 SGDLS and CDR2 YYNGEE come from the germline V gene. The chain links TRBV9 to TRBJ1-3; 7 bases line up with TRBD1. Material: naive CD8+ T cells from PBMCs. The source of this sequence is a man aged 18 to 29 in good health. Some clones in this sample may be carry-over from other donors' samples. The CDR3 sequence: CASTRTGSSGNTIYF. In nucleotides, the CDR3 is TGTGCCAGCACCAGGACAGGATCCTCTGGAAACACCATATATTTT. The full variable domain, rest sourced from reference TRBV9 and TRBJ1-3, is DSGVTQTPKHLITATGQRVTLRCSPRSGDLSVYWYQQSLDQGLQFLIQYYNGEERAKGNILERFSAQQFPDLHSELNLSSLELGDSALYFCASTRTGSSGNTIYFGEGSWLTVV.